The clone carrying this T cell receptor (beta chain) was seen just once. No antigen is known for it. In germline, CDR1 is LGHDT, CDR2 YNNKEL (reference sequence). The CDR3 consists of 13 residues. V was cut by 1 base and J by 4 bases, with 4 bases left in between. The sequenced target, TCR beta, came from blood CD8+ and CD4+ T cells. The source of the sample is a study of CD8 T cells in Susac syndrome. Reverse transcription of about 0.5 to 1 ug RNA used random hexamers. Coverage of TCR beta CDR3 amplification by immunoSEQ multiplex PCR extended to 54 Vbeta and 13 Jbeta. TCRdb recomputed calls from the immunoSEQ multiplex PCR reads with MiXCR, one row per CDR3 protein. The repertoire holds fewer than 200,000 distinct CDR3 sequences, with 85% to 95% as singletons. Study outcomes and limitations: Acknowledgment was made by the study that its TCR sequencing and HLA analysis involved a relatively small number of individuals.

This clonotype was sampled from a human donor with multiple sclerosis. Sequenced sample: CD8+ T cells from PBMCs. The gene calls are TRBV3-1 and TRBJ2-2; D gene ambiguous. CDR3 loop: CASSQAFTGELFF. In DNA, the CDR3 is TGTGCCAGCAGCCAAGCTTTCACCGGGGAGCTGTTTTTT. Complete variable domain (other parts from reference TRBV3-1 and TRBJ2-2): DTAVSQTPKYLVTQMGNDKSIKCEQNLGHDTMYWYKQDSKKFLKIMFSYNNKELIINETVPNRFSPKSPDKAHLNLHINSLELGDSAVYFCASSQAFTGELFFGEGSRLTVL.